The 7 T cell receptor beta chains below come from one sample, sequenced in a study of neurological immune-mediated disorders. A single record per CDR3 protein comes from TCRdb applying MiXCR to the 5' RACE reads. The data show nearly 60,000 distinct CDR3 sequences, with roughly 3.5% seen just once and approximately 6.6% held by the top ten. Material for sequencing was PBMCs. The receptor set was obtained from a woman aged 55-75 years with multiple sclerosis.

At least ten counts were recorded for this clonotype. The V call is TRBV11-2, the J call TRBJ2-1; D is ambiguous. In germline, CDR1 is SGHAT, CDR2 FQNNGV. V lost 1 base, J lost 0 bases, and 4 bases lay in between. The CDR3 covers 14 residues. The CDR3 loop reads CASSLASSYNEQFF. The CDR3 bases are TGTGCCAGCAGCTTAGCGTCCTCCTACAATGAGCAGTTCTTC.

This clonotype appeared many times. Its ends do not fully match the called genes, so a read error is possible. V gene TRBV7-3 combines with J gene TRBJ2-2; perhaps TRBD1 as D (6 bases). The CDR3 length is 14 residues. From germline, CDR1 is SGHTA and CDR2 FQGTGA. CDR3 sequence (DNA): TGTGCCAGCAGTTTAAGGGGGAGTCACGGGGAGCTGTTTTTT. This sequence encodes CASSLRGSHGELFF.

The chain employs TRBV27 and TRBJ1-5, with 8 bases identical to TRBD1. The CDR3 spans 17 residues. The germline V gene has CDR1 MNHEY and CDR2 SMNVEV (reference sequence). With 1 base clipped from V and 5 bases from J, the junction kept 10 bases outside the gene matches. The CDR3 protein is CASSLFAGGTGHQPQHF. The CDR3 nucleotides read TGTGCCAGCAGTTTATTTGCGGGAGGGACAGGACATCAGCCCCAGCATTTT.

This clonotype was detected ten times or more. The chain couples TRBV5-7 to TRBJ1-4; D uncertain. TRBV5-7 is recorded as an ORF, its role being uncertain. This CDR3 is built from 15 residues. V gave up 1 base and J gave up 4 bases, with 11 bases separating them. The CDR3 DNA is TGTGCCAGCAGCTTGTTTCGGCAGCTTAATGAAAAACTGTTTTTT. Translating it yields CASSLFRQLNEKLFF.

This clonotype showed up many times. V usage is TRBV5-1 and J usage is TRBJ2-7, with 9 bases that match TRBD1. This CDR3 has 15 amino acids. The V gene end was trimmed by 5 bases and the J gene end by 2 bases; junction bases not matched to a gene: 8. The germline V gene has CDR1 SGHRS and CDR2 YFSETQ. DNA for the CDR3: TGCGCCAGCAGTCCCCCTGGGACAGGGACCTACGAGCAGTACTTC. Encoded protein: CASSPPGTGTYEQYF.

This clonotype was detected many times. The CDR3 coding sequence is TGTGCCAGCAGCCAAGACGATGAGGGGATCCCCGCTAACTATGGCTACACCTTC. Translated: CASSQDDEGIPANYGYTF. The chain links TRBV3-1 to TRBJ1-2; a weak D match, TRBD1 (5 bases). The CDR3 runs 18 residues. The germline CDR1 and CDR2 sequences are LGHDT and YNNKEL (reference sequence). Trimming removed 0 bases at V and 0 bases at J, with 17 bases between.

This clonotype was recorded at least ten times. The chain employs TRBV5-1 and TRBJ2-2; D may be TRBD1 (7 bases). CDR1 SGHRS and CDR2 YFSETQ come from the germline V gene. V was shortened by 0 bases and J by 3 bases, with 18 bases between the two germline ends. The CDR3 is 18 residues long. The CDR3 reads CASSLATVVRGDTGELFF. CDR3 nucleotide sequence: TGCGCCAGCAGCTTGGCCACGGTCGTCAGGGGGGACACCGGGGAGCTGTTTTTT.